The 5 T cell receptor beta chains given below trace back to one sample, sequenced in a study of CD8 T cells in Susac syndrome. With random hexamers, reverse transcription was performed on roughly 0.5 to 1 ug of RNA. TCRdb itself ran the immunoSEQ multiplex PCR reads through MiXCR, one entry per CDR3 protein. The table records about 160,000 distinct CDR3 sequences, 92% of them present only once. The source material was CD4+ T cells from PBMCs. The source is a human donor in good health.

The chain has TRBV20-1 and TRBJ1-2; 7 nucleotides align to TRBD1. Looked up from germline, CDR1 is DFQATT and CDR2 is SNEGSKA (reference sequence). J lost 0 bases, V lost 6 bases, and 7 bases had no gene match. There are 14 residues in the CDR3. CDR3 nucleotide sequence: TGCAGTGCGCTTGGGACAGATCCTAACTATGGCTACACCTTC. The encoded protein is CSALGTDPNYGYTF.

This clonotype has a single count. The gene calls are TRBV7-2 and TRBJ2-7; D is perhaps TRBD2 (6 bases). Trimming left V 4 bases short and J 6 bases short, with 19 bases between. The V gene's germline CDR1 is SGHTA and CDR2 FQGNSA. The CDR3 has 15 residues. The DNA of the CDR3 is TGTGCCAGCAGCTCGGGACTGCGCGGGACCTCCGAGCAGTACTTC. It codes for CASSSGLRGTSEQYF. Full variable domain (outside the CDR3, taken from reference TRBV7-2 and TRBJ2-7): GAGVSQSPSNKVTEKGKDVELRCDPISGHTALYWYRQSLGQGLEFLIYFQGNSAPDKSGLPSDRFSAERTGGSVSTLTIQRTQQEDSAVYLCASSSGLRGTSEQYFGPGTRLTVT.

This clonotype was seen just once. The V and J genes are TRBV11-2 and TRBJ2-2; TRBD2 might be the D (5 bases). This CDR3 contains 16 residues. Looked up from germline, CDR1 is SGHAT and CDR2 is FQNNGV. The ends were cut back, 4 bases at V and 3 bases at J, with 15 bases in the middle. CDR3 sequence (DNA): TGTGCCAGCAGCTCGATCGGCCGGGGAGACACCGGGGAGCTGTTTTTT. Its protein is CASSSIGRGDTGELFF.

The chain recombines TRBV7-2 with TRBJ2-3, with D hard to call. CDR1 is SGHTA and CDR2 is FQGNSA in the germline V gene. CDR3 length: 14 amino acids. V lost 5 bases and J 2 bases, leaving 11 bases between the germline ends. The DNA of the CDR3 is TGTGCCAGCAGCGAAGAACGGTACACAGATACGCAGTATTTT. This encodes CASSEERYTDTQYF.

For the CDR3, the DNA is TGTGCCAGCAGCCCGGACGGTGGCCGAGAGAGGCGGAGAGATACGCAGTATTTT. This codes for CASSPDGGRERRRDTQYF. The chain carries TRBV7-2 and TRBJ2-3; D unresolved. Germline CDR1 reads SGHTA; CDR2 reads FQGNSA. CDR3 size: 18 residues. V shed 5 bases and J shed 5 bases, with 26 bases lying between them.